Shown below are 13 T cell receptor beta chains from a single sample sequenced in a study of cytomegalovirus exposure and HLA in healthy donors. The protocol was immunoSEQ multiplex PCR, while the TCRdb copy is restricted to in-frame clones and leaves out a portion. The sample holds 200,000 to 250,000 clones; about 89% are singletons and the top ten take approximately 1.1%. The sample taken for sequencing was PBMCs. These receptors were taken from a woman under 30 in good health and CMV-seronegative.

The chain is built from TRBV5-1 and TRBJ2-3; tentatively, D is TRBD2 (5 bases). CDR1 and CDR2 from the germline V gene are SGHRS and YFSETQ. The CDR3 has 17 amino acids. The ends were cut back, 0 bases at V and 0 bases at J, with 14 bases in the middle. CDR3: CASSLGLLAGSTDTQYF. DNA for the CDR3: TGCGCCAGCAGCTTGGGCCTTCTAGCAGGAAGCACAGATACGCAGTATTTT.

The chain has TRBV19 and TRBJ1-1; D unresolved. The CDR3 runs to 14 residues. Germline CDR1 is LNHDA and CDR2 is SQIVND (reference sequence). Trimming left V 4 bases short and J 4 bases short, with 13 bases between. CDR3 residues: CASSSREASTEAFF. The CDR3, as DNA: TGTGCCAGTAGTAGTAGGGAGGCAAGCACTGAAGCTTTCTTT.

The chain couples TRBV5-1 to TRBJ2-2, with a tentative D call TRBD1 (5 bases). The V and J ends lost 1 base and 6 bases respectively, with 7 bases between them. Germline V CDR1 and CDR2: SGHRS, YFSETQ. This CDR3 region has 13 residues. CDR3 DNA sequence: TGCGCCAGCAGCTTGTTACAGGCCGGGGAGCTGTTTTTT. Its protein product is CASSLLQAGELFF.

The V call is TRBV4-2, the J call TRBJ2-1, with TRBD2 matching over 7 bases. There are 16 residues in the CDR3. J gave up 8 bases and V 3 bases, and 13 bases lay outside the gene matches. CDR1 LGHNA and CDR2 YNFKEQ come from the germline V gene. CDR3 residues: CASSHGGREIGDEQFF. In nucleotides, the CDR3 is TGTGCCAGCAGCCACGGAGGGCGGGAGATCGGCGATGAGCAGTTCTTC.

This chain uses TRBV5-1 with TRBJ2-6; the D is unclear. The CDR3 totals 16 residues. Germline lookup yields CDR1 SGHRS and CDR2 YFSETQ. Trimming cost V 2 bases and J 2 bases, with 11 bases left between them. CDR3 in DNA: TGCGCCAGCAGCTTACCCGCGACAACTGGGGCCAACGTCCTGACTTTC. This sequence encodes CASSLPATTGANVLTF.

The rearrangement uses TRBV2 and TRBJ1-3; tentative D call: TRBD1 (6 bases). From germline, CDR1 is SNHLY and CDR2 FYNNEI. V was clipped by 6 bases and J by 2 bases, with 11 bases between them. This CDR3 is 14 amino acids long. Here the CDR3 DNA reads TGTGCCAGCAGGGACAGAGACCCTGGAAACACCATATATTTT. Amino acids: CASRDRDPGNTIYF.

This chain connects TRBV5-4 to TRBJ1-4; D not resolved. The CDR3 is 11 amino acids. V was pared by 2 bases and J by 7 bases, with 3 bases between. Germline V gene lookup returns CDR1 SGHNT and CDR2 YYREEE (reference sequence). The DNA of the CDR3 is TGTGCCAGCAGCTTTCGTGAAAAACTGTTTTTT. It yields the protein CASSFREKLFF.

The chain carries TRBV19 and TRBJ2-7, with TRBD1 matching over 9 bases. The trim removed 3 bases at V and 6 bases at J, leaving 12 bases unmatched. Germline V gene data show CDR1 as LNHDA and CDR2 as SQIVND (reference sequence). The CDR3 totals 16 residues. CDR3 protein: CASSIALGQGMAEQYF. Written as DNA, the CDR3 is TGTGCCAGTAGTATTGCCCTCGGACAGGGGATGGCCGAGCAGTACTTC. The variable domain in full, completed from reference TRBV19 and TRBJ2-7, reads DGGITQSPKYLFRKEGQNVTLSCEQNLNHDAMYWYRQDPGQGLRLIYYSQIVNDFQKGDIAEGYSVSREKKESFPLTVTSAQKNPTAFYLCASSIALGQGMAEQYFGPGTRLTVT.

The CDR3 sequence is CASTRETGNGYTF. DNA of the CDR3: TGTGCCAGCACGAGGGAGACAGGGAATGGCTACACCTTC. J is TRBJ1-2 and V is TRBV6-5, with 7 positions matching TRBD1. CDR1 is MNHEY and CDR2 is SVGAGI in the germline V gene. The CDR3 runs to 13 residues. Trimming removed 7 bases from V and 6 bases from J; junction bases left unmatched: 8.

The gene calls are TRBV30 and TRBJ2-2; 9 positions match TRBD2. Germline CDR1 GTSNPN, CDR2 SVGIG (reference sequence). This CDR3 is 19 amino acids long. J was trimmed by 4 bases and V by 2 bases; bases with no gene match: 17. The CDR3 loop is CAWSLASGALNWGTGELFF. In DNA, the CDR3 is TGTGCCTGGAGTCTGGCTAGCGGGGCCTTAAACTGGGGCACCGGGGAGCTGTTTTTT.

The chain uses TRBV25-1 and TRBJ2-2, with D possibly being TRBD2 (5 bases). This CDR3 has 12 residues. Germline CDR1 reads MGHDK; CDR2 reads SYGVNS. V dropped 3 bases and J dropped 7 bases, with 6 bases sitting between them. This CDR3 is CASSDRDGELFF. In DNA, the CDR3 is TGTGCCAGCAGTGATCGGGACGGGGAGCTGTTTTTT.

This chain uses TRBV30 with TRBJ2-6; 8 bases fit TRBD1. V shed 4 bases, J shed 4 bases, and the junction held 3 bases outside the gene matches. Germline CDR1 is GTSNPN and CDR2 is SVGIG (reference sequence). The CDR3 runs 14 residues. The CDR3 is CAWTGGGGANVLTF. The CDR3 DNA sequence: TGTGCCTGGACAGGGGGCGGAGGGGCCAACGTCCTGACTTTC.

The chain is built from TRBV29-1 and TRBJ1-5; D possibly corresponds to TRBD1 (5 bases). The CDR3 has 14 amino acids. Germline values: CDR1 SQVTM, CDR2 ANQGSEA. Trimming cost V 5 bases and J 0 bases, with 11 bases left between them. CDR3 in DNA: TGCAGCGTTTTAGCGGGGGATAGCAATCAGCCCCAGCATTTT. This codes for CSVLAGDSNQPQHF.